These 8 T cell receptor beta chains were sequenced from one sample in a study of long-term antiretroviral therapy in people with HIV. Running of the v3.0 immunoSEQ assay took place at survey level. TCRdb's copy holds only in-frame clones and misses some; the assay was immunoSEQ multiplex PCR. The profile shows about 20,000 clones, 75% to 95% of them singletons. Sample: unsorted PBMCs, taken about 4.6 years before starting antiretroviral therapy. These receptors all come from a woman aged 25 to 39 with HIV.

As for this clone: The sample contains more than one DNA sequence encoding this CDR3. V is TRBV29-1 and J is TRBJ2-2; D remains ambiguous. V was shortened by 4 bases and J by 5 bases, with 11 bases between the two germline ends. This CDR3 has 13 amino acids. Germline V gene sequence: CDR1 SQVTM, CDR2 ANQGSEA. CDR3 sequence reads: CSVGRLGTGELFF. In DNA form, the CDR3 reads TGCAGCGTTGGGCGGTTGGGAACCGGGGAGCTGTTTTTT.

This chain connects TRBV27 to TRBJ2-5; D is unresolved. Germline assignment: CDR1 MNHEY and CDR2 SMNVEV (reference sequence). With 3 bases removed from V and 2 bases from J, the gap between germline ends came to 13 bases. CDR3 length: 15 amino acids. CDR3 residues: CASSLGSASQETQYF. The DNA of the CDR3 is TGTGCCAGCAGTTTGGGCAGTGCCTCACAAGAGACCCAGTACTTC.

This clone was counted once. The chain uses TRBV9 and TRBJ1-1; D possibly corresponds to TRBD1 (6 bases). From germline, CDR1 is SGDLS and CDR2 YYNGEE. The CDR3 consists of 17 residues. V lost 1 base and J lost 1, with 17 bases in between. The CDR3 sequence: CASSVLPGDETNTEAFF. The DNA of the CDR3 is TGTGCCAGCAGCGTATTACCAGGGGATGAAACGAACACTGAAGCTTTCTTT.

The chain joins TRBV19 to TRBJ1-5; D not resolved. The CDR3 sequence is 14 residues long. Germline V gives CDR1 LNHDA, CDR2 SQIVND (reference sequence). Trimming took off 4 bases at V and 7 bases at J, with 14 bases between the two ends. The CDR3 sequence is CASSRLEGGQPQHF. Here the CDR3 DNA reads TGTGCCAGTAGTAGGTTGGAGGGAGGGCAGCCCCAGCATTTT.

The table lists this clone with a few counts. The chain links TRBV18 to TRBJ2-1; 7 bases map to TRBD1. V lost 3 bases, J lost 5 bases, and 10 bases stayed unmatched. This CDR3 spans 16 amino acids. The V gene's germline CDR1 is KGHSH and CDR2 LQKENI. DNA for the CDR3: TGTGCCAGCTCACCGGCCCACGGGACAGTCGACAATGAGCAGTTCTTC. This translates into CASSPAHGTVDNEQFF. The full variable domain, completed using reference TRBV18 and TRBJ2-1, is NAGVMQNPRHLVRRRGQEARLRCSPMKGHSHVYWYRQLPEEGLKFMVYLQKENIIDESGMPKERFSAEFPKEGPSILRIQQVVRGDSAAYFCASSPAHGTVDNEQFFGPGTRLTVL.

This chain links TRBV27 with TRBJ1-1; 7 bases align to TRBD1. The germline CDR1 and CDR2 sequences are MNHEY and SMNVEV (reference sequence). The length of the CDR3 is 14 residues. V dropped 5 bases and J dropped 2; count of bases not matched to a gene: 5. CDR3 nucleotide sequence: TGTGCCAGCAGTCCAAGGGACAGCAACACTGAAGCTTTCTTT. This codes for CASSPRDSNTEAFF.

The chain carries TRBV4-3 and TRBJ1-6; D gene ambiguous. This CDR3 is built from 14 residues. V lost 0 bases and J lost 5, with 5 bases in between. Germline loops: CDR1 LGHNA, CDR2 YSLEER. The chain's CDR3 is CASSQDQDNSPLHF. CDR3 nucleotides: TGCGCCAGCAGCCAAGATCAAGATAATTCACCCCTCCACTTT.

This chain connects TRBV18 to TRBJ2-6; a weak D match, TRBD1 (6 bases). Deletions cut 3 bases from V and 0 bases from J, with 15 bases between. The CDR3 consists of 18 residues. Germline-derived CDR1 and CDR2 are KGHSH and LQKENI. This CDR3 reads CASSPNMGADSGANVLTF. The DNA of the CDR3 is TGTGCCAGCTCACCTAATATGGGGGCCGACTCTGGGGCCAACGTCCTGACTTTC.